The clone carrying this TCR beta chain was recorded many times. Its specificity is not known. For Graves' hyperthyroidism to be stable, ophthalmopathy could not progress within 18 months. Fresh peripheral blood, under 13 ml, was the source of the PBMCs. These data come from a study of T cells in Graves' hyperthyroidism and ophthalmopathy. As for the study in general: Pretreatment peripheral blood was obtained at initial diagnosis.

Study-wide results and caveats: Ophthalmopathy, which appeared later, was predicted by the model a median 6.5 months before onset.

The investigators amplified TCR beta CDR3 regions from RNA transcripts. During a first-round RT-PCR of the TCR CDR3, the HTBI primer set was used. TCRdb processed the multiplex PCR reads anew with MiXCR; each CDR3 protein has one entry. This table has about 360,000 distinct CDR3 sequences, less than 15% appearing once. What was sequenced was blood. The sequence derives from a woman aged 18-29 years with Graves' hyperthyroidism.

CDR3 sequence (DNA): TGTGCCAGCAGCTTACAAGTGTCTGGGGAGCTGTTTTTT. The encoded protein is CASSLQVSGELFF. This rearrangement joins TRBV7-4 to TRBJ2-2; no clear D. Trimming removed 2 bases from V and 8 bases from J, with 9 bases in between. This CDR3 comprises 13 residues. Germline V gene data show CDR1 as SGHVT and CDR2 as SQSDAQ.